The 25 T cell receptor beta chains presented below share a single source sample, sequenced in a study of TIL therapy for anti-PD-1-resistant metastatic lung cancer. Regarding time point: pre-treatment sample, taken before nivolumab and TIL therapy. Tumor tissue came from excised metastases, mostly pleural nodules or supraclavicular lymph nodes. Sequencing used immunoSEQ v3. The table came from immunoSEQ multiplex PCR; TCRdb's copy has only in-frame clones and leaves some out. The table lists about 13,000 clones, roughly two thirds of them singletons. The specimen was tumor tissue, collected at baseline. Receptors were obtained from a woman aged 25-80 years with non-small cell lung cancer.

The V call is TRBV5-1, the J call TRBJ2-3, with no clear D. Trimming took 3 bases from V and 2 from J, leaving 13 bases between them. Germline V gives CDR1 SGHRS, CDR2 YFSETQ. CDR3 length equals 15 residues. CDR3 protein: CASSSGPHPTDTQYF. The CDR3 nucleotides read TGCGCCAGCAGCTCCGGTCCTCACCCCACAGATACGCAGTATTTT.

V usage is TRBV29-1 and J usage is TRBJ2-7, with a possible D match to TRBD2 (5 bases). There are 11 residues in the CDR3. Deletions cut 6 bases from V and 6 bases from J, with 12 bases between. The V gene's germline CDR1 is SQVTM and CDR2 ANQGSEA. CDR3 in amino acids: CSVRGATEQYF. CDR3 in DNA: TGCAGCGTACGGGGAGCGACCGAGCAGTACTTC.

This chain links TRBV4-2 with TRBJ2-7; either TRBD1 or TRBD2 may fit D (6 bases each). The CDR3 runs to 16 residues. V shed 1 base and J shed 1 base, with 14 bases lying between them. CDR1 and CDR2 (germline): LGHNA, YNFKEQ. CDR3 sequence: CASSQGVGGGSYEQYF. The CDR3 DNA reads TGTGCCAGCAGCCAAGGGGTGGGGGGCGGGTCCTACGAGCAGTACTTC.

The chain recombines TRBV5-1 with TRBJ1-2; D perhaps matches TRBD1 (6 bases). CDR3 size: 15 residues. Germline V CDR1 and CDR2: SGHRS, YFSETQ. Trimming removed 3 bases at V and 8 bases at J, with 20 bases between. CDR3 protein: CASSSFLGGASGYTF. DNA for the CDR3: TGCGCCAGCAGCTCCTTCCTTGGGGGGGCGAGCGGCTACACCTTC.

This chain connects TRBV7-2 to TRBJ2-7; 8 bases map to TRBD2. V shed 5 bases and J 0 bases; nucleotides not matched to a gene: 3. Germline lookup yields CDR1 SGHTA and CDR2 FQGNSA. This CDR3 region has 14 residues. The chain's CDR3 is CASSRTSLSYEQYF. CDR3 nucleotides: TGTGCCAGCAGCCGGACTAGCCTCTCCTACGAGCAGTACTTC.

This clone was counted only a few times. The chain recombines TRBV29-1 with TRBJ1-1; D is unclear. Trimming shortened V by 3 bases and J by 3 bases, and 5 bases separated the two germline ends. The CDR3 has 11 residues. The V gene's germline CDR1 is SQVTM and CDR2 ANQGSEA. The CDR3 loop is CSVDLDTEAFF. The DNA of the CDR3 is TGCAGCGTTGACCTAGACACTGAAGCTTTCTTT.

V usage is TRBV7-1 and J usage is TRBJ1-1; unclear D gene. TRBV7-1 is recorded as an ORF, its role being uncertain. V lost 5 bases, J lost 5 bases, and 15 bases lay in between. The CDR3 spans 14 residues. The CDR3 spells CASSPLGGSTEAFF. The CDR3 DNA follows: TGTGCCAGCAGCCCACTCGGTGGGAGTACTGAAGCTTTCTTT.

The V call is TRBV13, the J call TRBJ2-1; 14 bases are shared with TRBD2. V was clipped by 5 bases and J by 3 bases; unmatched bases: 6. Germline V gene lookup returns CDR1 PRHDT and CDR2 FYEKMQ (reference sequence). The CDR3 has 17 residues. CDR3 nucleotides: TGTGCCAGCAGCCCCTGGACTAGCGGGGGGCACTACAATGAGCAGTTCTTC. It specifies CASSPWTSGGHYNEQFF.

This chain joins TRBV11-2 and TRBJ2-1; D is undetermined. This CDR3 contains 15 residues. V lost 0 bases and J 1 base, leaving 7 bases between the germline ends. The germline V gene has CDR1 SGHAT and CDR2 FQNNGV. The CDR3 loop reads CASSLEGRSYNEQFF. CDR3 nucleotides: TGTGCCAGCAGCTTAGAGGGTAGGTCCTACAATGAGCAGTTCTTC. Full variable domain (remainder filled in from reference TRBV11-2 and TRBJ2-1): EAGVAQSPRYKIIEKRQSVAFWCNPISGHATLYWYQQILGQGPKLLIQFQNNGVVDDSQLPKDRFSAERLKGVDSTLKIQPAKLEDSAVYLCASSLEGRSYNEQFFGPGTRLTVL.

The rearrangement uses TRBV9 and TRBJ2-1; D remains unclear. Deletions cut 0 bases from V and 3 bases from J, with 13 bases between. From germline, CDR1 is SGDLS and CDR2 YYNGEE. This CDR3 comprises 16 residues. CDR3 protein: CASSVALLDDYNEQFF. The CDR3 nucleotides are TGTGCCAGCAGCGTAGCCCTGCTAGACGACTACAATGAGCAGTTCTTC.

This clone is medium-sized by share. In DNA form, the CDR3 reads TGTGCCAGCAGCTGGCCGGACAGGGGGTCCAACACTGAAGCTTTCTTT. Translated, it gives CASSWPDRGSNTEAFF. The rearrangement links TRBV7-9 to TRBJ1-1; 10 bases match TRBD1. V was pared by 4 bases and J by 2 bases, with 7 bases of the junction left unmatched. This CDR3 comprises 16 residues. Looked up from germline, CDR1 is SEHNR and CDR2 is FQNEAQ (reference sequence).

This clone showed up just a few times. The J gene is TRBJ1-2, the V gene TRBV29-1; D is perhaps TRBD1 (5 bases). Trimming pared 5 bases from V and 3 bases from J, leaving 10 bases between. Germline CDR1 reads SQVTM; CDR2 reads ANQGSEA. The CDR3 extends over 12 amino acids. CDR3 in amino acids: CSVQGRDYGYTF. CDR3 bases: TGCAGCGTTCAGGGCAGGGACTATGGCTACACCTTC.

This clone was observed a handful of times. The rearrangement joins TRBV19 to TRBJ2-7; 10 positions match TRBD1. The trim removed 9 bases at V and 5 bases at J, leaving 7 bases unmatched. CDR3 length equals 13 residues. Germline assignment: CDR1 LNHDA and CDR2 SQIVND (reference sequence). This chain's CDR3 is CASGRQGANEQYF. The DNA of the CDR3 is TGTGCCAGCGGAAGACAGGGGGCGAACGAGCAGTACTTC. Looking up the rest from reference TRBV19 and TRBJ2-7 gives the full variable domain: DGGITQSPKYLFRKEGQNVTLSCEQNLNHDAMYWYRQDPGQGLRLIYYSQIVNDFQKGDIAEGYSVSREKKESFPLTVTSAQKNPTAFYLCASGRQGANEQYFGPGTRLTVT.

The chain combines TRBV5-4 with TRBJ2-3; the match to TRBD2 covers 14 bases. The CDR3 sequence is 19 residues long. Germline-derived CDR1 and CDR2 are SGHNT and YYREEE (reference sequence). V was pared by 4 bases and J by 1 base, with 11 bases of the junction left unmatched. CDR3 amino acids: CASSPGGLAGVRGTDTQYF. CDR3 coding DNA: TGTGCCAGCAGCCCGGGGGGACTAGCGGGAGTACGGGGCACAGATACGCAGTATTTT.

The chain couples TRBV5-1 to TRBJ2-7; 9 bases are a match to TRBD1. V gave up 7 bases and J gave up 1 base; unmatched junction bases: 6. The CDR3 spans 14 residues. In germline, CDR1 is SGHRS, CDR2 YFSETQ. The CDR3 DNA reads as TGCGCCAGCTCTGGGACAGGGCCATCCTACGAGCAGTACTTC. Translated, it gives CASSGTGPSYEQYF.

This clone turned up a few times. The rearrangement uses TRBV7-9 and TRBJ2-5, with no clear D. The germline V gene encodes CDR1 SEHNR and CDR2 FQNEAQ (reference sequence). V gave up 1 base and J gave up 5 bases, with 17 bases separating them. The CDR3 loop spans 16 amino acids. Here the CDR3 reads CASSLGTAGLGETQYF. In DNA form, the CDR3 reads TGTGCCAGCAGCTTAGGGACGGCTGGCCTTGGGGAGACCCAGTACTTC.

The CDR3 spells CASSLEAGRTQYF. CDR3 sequence (DNA): TGTGCCAGCAGTTTAGAAGCGGGGCGTACGCAGTATTTT. V and J are TRBV28 and TRBJ2-3, with 7 bases that match TRBD2. Germline V gene lookup returns CDR1 MDHEN and CDR2 SYDVKM. V dropped 2 bases and J dropped 8; count of bases not matched to a gene: 4. This CDR3 has 13 residues.

A few counts support this clone. This chain links TRBV18 with TRBJ1-2, with D uncertain. Trimming took 3 bases from V and 3 from J, leaving 11 bases between them. The CDR3 has 14 residues. Looked up from germline, CDR1 is KGHSH and CDR2 is LQKENI. The chain's CDR3 is CASSPRRDDYGYTF. The CDR3 region has the DNA TGTGCCAGCTCACCGAGGCGCGATGACTATGGCTACACCTTC. Together with reference TRBV18 and TRBJ1-2, the CDR3 gives the full variable domain: NAGVMQNPRHLVRRRGQEARLRCSPMKGHSHVYWYRQLPEEGLKFMVYLQKENIIDESGMPKERFSAEFPKEGPSILRIQQVVRGDSAAYFCASSPRRDDYGYTFGSGTRLTVV.

This clone is termed medium-sized. The same CDR3 can be traced to other DNA sequences in this sample. The chain joins TRBV5-4 to TRBJ2-7, with D tentatively TRBD2 (5 bases). The length of the CDR3 is 15 residues. Germline CDR1 reads SGHNT; CDR2 reads YYREEE (reference sequence). Trimming stripped 0 bases from V and 0 bases from J, with 10 bases between. The CDR3 nucleotides read TGTGCCAGCAGCTTGGTCGGAGGCGACTCCTACGAGCAGTACTTC. It is translated as CASSLVGGDSYEQYF.

The rearrangement joins TRBV9 to TRBJ2-7; 9 bases map to TRBD2. The germline V gene has CDR1 SGDLS and CDR2 YYNGEE. V trimming: 0 bases; J trimming: 6 bases; junction bases outside the gene matches: 4. There are 14 residues in the CDR3. DNA of the CDR3: TGTGCCAGCAGCGTAGGTCTAGCGGGAATCGAGCAGTACTTC. Protein sequence: CASSVGLAGIEQYF.

V and J are TRBV7-9 and TRBJ2-5; D possibly corresponds to TRBD1 (7 bases). V was shortened by 4 bases and J by 6 bases, with 12 bases between the two germline ends. CDR3 size: 13 residues. Germline V gene data show CDR1 as SEHNR and CDR2 as FQNEAQ (reference sequence). CDR3 DNA sequence: TGTGCCAGCAGCTCGACAGGGAGGAAGACCCAGTACTTC. Translation gives CASSSTGRKTQYF.

V and J are TRBV5-1 and TRBJ2-7, with TRBD2 as a possible D gene (7 bases). Between the trimmed V and J ends, which lost 4 bases and 4 bases, there was a span of 15 bases. The length of the CDR3 is 14 residues. CDR1 is SGHRS and CDR2 is YFSETQ in the germline V gene. Written as DNA, the CDR3 is TGCGCCAGCAGCGGAGGGGGGGCAGTATACGAGCAGTACTTC. Its translation: CASSGGGAVYEQYF.

This clone appeared once. The chain employs TRBV6-6 and TRBJ1-2; D is possibly TRBD1 (5 bases). The CDR3 is 15 residues long. Per the germline V gene, CDR1 is MNHNY and CDR2 is SVGAGI (reference sequence). The ends were cut back, 2 bases at V and 3 bases at J, with 13 bases in the middle. CDR3 in DNA: TGTGCCAGCAGTTACGCCGCGGGGGTCGACTATGGCTACACCTTC. This gives the protein CASSYAAGVDYGYTF.

This clone was recorded only once. This chain joins TRBV19 and TRBJ2-3; D ambiguous. Trimming pared 8 bases from V and 2 bases from J, leaving 14 bases between. CDR3 length: 14 amino acids. Germline loops: CDR1 LNHDA, CDR2 SQIVND (reference sequence). The CDR3 reads CASGSGGFTDTQYF. The CDR3 region has the DNA TGTGCCAGTGGGTCAGGCGGTTTCACAGATACGCAGTATTTT.

The J gene is TRBJ1-5, the V gene TRBV6-5; 10 bases map to TRBD1. Per germline, CDR1 MNHEY and CDR2 SVGAGI. The CDR3 runs to 14 residues. The V segment lost 4 bases and the J segment 7 bases; nucleotides outside the gene matches: 4. For the CDR3, the DNA is TGTGCCAGCAGTTGGGGGACAGGGGACCAGCCCCAGCATTTT. Protein product: CASSWGTGDQPQHF.